This T cell receptor beta chain was obtained from a study of blood T cell repertoires in COVID-19. Study information: From the United States, Italy and Spain came samples of acute and convalescent COVID-19. Sample material is recorded as cDNA or gDNA derived from T cells, B-cell-depleted T cells, or PBMCs.

Per the study methods: Scientists estimated how many nucleated cells there were by amplifying reference gene primers. Repertoires were generated with immunoSEQ multiplex PCR, while TCRdb's copy carries only in-frame clones and drops some. D and trimming were read from the DNA, whereas the V and J calls and clone size are those reported in that table. This table holds tens of thousands of clones, around 85% found once. This CDR3 is built from 17 residues. Trimming cost V 3 bases and J 2 bases, with 17 bases left between them. Per germline, CDR1 SGHRS and CDR2 YFSETQ. The receptor's source is a human donor in a cohort sampled during active COVID-19. The chain has TRBV5-1 and TRBJ1-4; D ambiguous. Sequenced sample: peripheral blood. DNA of the CDR3: TGCGCCAGCAGCTCAACACTCCGGAGGTTGACTAATGAAAAACTGTTTTTT. It specifies CASSSTLRRLTNEKLFF.